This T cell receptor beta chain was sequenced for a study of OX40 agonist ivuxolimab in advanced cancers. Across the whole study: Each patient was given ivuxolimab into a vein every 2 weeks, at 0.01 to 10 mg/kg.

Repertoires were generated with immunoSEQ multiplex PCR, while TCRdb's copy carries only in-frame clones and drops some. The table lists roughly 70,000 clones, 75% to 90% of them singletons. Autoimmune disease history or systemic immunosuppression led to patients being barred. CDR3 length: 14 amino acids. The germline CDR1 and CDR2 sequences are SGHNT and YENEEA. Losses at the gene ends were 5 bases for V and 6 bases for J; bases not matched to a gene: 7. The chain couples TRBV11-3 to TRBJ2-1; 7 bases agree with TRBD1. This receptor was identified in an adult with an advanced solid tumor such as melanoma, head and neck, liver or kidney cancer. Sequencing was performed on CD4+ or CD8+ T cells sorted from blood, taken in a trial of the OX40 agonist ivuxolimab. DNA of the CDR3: TGTGCCAGCAGCGACAGGGCCCGCTTCAATGAGCAGTTCTTC. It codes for CASSDRARFNEQFF. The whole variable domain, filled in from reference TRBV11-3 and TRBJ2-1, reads EAGVVQSPRYKIIEKKQPVAFWCNPISGHNTLYWYLQNLGQGPELLIRYENEEAVDDSQLPKDRFSAERLKGVDSTLKIQPAELGDSAVYLCASSDRARFNEQFFGPGTRLTVL.